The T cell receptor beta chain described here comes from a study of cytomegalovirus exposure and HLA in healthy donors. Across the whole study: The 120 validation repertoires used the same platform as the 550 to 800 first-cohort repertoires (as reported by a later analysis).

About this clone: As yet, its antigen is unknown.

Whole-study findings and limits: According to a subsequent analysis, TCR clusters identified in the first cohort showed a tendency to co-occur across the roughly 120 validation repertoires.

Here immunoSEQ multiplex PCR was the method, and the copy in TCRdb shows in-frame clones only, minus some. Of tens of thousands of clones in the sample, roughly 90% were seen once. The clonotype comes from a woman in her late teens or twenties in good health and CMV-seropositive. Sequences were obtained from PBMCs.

CDR3 in DNA: TGCGCCAGCAGCCAAGAATACACCAGCAAAAACATTCAGTACTTC. Protein product: CASSQEYTSKNIQYF. The chain combines TRBV4-3 with TRBJ2-4; unclear D gene. The V gene's germline CDR1 is LGHNA and CDR2 YSLEER. The CDR3 contains 15 residues. V lost 0 bases and J lost 3, with 9 bases in between.